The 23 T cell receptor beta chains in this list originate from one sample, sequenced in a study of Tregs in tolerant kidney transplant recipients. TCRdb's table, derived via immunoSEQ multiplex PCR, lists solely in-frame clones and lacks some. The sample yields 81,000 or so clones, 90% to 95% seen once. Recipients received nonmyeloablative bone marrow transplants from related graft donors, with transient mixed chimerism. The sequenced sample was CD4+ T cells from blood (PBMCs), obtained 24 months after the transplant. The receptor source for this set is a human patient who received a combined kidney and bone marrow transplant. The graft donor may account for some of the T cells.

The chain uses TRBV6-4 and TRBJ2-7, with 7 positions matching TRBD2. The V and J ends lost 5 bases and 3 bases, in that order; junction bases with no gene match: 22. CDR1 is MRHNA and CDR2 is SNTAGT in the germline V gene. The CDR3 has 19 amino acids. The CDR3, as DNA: TGTGCCAGCAGTAGTGGACCGGGGCGGCTAGCGGAACCCCACTACGAGCAGTACTTC. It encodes CASSSGPGRLAEPHYEQYF.

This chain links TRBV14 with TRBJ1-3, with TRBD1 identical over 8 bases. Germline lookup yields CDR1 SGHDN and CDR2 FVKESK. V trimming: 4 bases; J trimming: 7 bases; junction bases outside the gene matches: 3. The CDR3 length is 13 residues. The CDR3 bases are TGTGCCAGCAGCCCCCGGACAGGGAACACCATATATTTT. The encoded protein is CASSPRTGNTIYF.

The DNA of the CDR3 is TGTGCCAGCAGCGAGGGGGGACTAGCCGCCACCGGGGAGCTGTTTTTT. Translated, it gives CASSEGGLAATGELFF. The chain uses TRBV7-3 and TRBJ2-2; 9 nucleotides match TRBD2. Germline V gene sequence: CDR1 SGHTA, CDR2 FQGTGA. The CDR3 runs 16 residues. J lost 4 bases, V lost 5 bases, and 8 bases had no gene match.

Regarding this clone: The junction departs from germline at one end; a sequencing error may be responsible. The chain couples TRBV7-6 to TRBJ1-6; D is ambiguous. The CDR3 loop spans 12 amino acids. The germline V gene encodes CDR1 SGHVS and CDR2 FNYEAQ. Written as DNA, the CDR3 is TGTGCCAGCAGCTTAGTTAATTCCCCCCTCCACTTT. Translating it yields CASSLVNSPLHF.

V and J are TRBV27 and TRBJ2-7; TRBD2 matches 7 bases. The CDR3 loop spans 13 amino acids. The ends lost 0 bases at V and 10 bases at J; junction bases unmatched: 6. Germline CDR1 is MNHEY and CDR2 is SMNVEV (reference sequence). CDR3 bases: TGTGCCAGCAGTTTATCTAGCGGGTCCGGACAGTACTTC. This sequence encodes CASSLSSGSGQYF.

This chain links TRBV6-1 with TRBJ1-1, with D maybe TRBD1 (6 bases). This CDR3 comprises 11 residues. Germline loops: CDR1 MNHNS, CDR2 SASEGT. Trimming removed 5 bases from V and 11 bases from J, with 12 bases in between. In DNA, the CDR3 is TGTGCCAGCAGTCACAGGGTTGGGGCTTTCTTT. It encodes CASSHRVGAFF.

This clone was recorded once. CDR3 nucleotides: TGTGCCAGCGCGACTTGCAATAGTCACCAAAGTCGGGCCAACGTCCTGACTTTC. Its protein is CASATCNSHQSRANVLTF. V is TRBV5-6 and J is TRBJ2-6; D is uncertain. CDR3 size: 18 residues. V was pared by 7 bases and J by 5 bases, with 25 bases between. Germline-derived CDR1 and CDR2 are SGHDT and YYEEEE.

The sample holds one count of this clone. For the CDR3, the DNA is TGTGCCAGTAGTATAGATCGAGGACAGTATGGCTACACCTTC. This encodes CASSIDRGQYGYTF. The chain is built from TRBV19 and TRBJ1-2; a possible D gene is TRBD1 (6 bases). CDR3 size: 14 residues. Trimming cost V 0 bases and J 5 bases, with 10 bases left between them. Per the germline V gene, CDR1 is LNHDA and CDR2 is SQIVND (reference sequence).

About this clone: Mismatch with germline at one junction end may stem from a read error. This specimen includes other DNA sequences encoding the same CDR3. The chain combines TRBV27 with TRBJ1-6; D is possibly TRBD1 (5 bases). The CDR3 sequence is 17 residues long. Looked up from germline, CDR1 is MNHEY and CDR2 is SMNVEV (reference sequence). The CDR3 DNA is TGTGCCAGCAGTGGGGACTTGTTGAGCTCCTATAATTCCCCCCTCCACTTT. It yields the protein CASSGDLLSSYNSPLHF.

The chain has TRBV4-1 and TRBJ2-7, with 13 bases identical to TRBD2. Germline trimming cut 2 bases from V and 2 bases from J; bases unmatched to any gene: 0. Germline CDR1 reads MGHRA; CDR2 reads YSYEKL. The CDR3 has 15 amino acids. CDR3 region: CASSQTSGGAYEQYF. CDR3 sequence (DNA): TGCGCCAGCAGCCAAACTAGCGGGGGGGCCTACGAGCAGTACTTC.

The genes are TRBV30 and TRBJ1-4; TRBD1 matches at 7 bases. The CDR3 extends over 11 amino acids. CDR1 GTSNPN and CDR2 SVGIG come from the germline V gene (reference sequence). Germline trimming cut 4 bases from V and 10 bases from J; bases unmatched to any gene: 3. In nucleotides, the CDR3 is TGTGCCTGGACCTCAGGGGGAAAACTGTTTTTT. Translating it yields CAWTSGGKLFF.

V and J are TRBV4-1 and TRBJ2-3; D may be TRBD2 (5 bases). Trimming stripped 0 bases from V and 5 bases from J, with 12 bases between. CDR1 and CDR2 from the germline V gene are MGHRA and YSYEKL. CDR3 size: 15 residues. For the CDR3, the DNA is TGCGCCAGCAGCCAAGATCTAGGACTTAGAGATACGCAGTATTTT. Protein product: CASSQDLGLRDTQYF.

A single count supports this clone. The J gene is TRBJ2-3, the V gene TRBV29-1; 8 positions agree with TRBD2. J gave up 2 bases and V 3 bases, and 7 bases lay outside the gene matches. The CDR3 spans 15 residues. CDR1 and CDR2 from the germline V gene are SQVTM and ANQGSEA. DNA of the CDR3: TGCAGCGTTGACGGGACTAGAACCATCACAGATACGCAGTATTTT. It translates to CSVDGTRTITDTQYF.

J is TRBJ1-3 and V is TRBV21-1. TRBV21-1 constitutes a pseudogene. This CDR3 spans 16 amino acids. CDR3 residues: CASTLQGLSSGNTIYF. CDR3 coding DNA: TGTGCCAGCACCCTCCAAGGACTTAGCTCTGGAAACACCATATATTTT.

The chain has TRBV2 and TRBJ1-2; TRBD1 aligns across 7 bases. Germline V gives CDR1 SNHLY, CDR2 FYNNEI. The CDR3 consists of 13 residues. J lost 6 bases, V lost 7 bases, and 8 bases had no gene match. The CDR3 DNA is TGTGCCAGCACTAATACCGGGACAGATGGCTACACCTTC. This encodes CASTNTGTDGYTF.

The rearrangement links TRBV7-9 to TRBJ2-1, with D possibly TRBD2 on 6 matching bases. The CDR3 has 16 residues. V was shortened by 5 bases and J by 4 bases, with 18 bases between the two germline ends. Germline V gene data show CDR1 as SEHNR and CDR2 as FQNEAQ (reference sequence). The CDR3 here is CASSPRGGSPYNEQFF. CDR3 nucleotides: TGTGCCAGCAGCCCCCGTGGGGGGTCCCCATACAATGAGCAGTTCTTC.

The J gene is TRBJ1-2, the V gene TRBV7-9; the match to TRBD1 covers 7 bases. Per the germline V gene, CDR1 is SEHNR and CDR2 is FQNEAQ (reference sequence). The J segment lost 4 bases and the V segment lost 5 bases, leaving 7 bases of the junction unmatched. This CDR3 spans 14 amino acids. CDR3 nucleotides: TGTGCCAGCAGCGTACAGGGGTCCCGCTATGGCTACACCTTC. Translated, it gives CASSVQGSRYGYTF.

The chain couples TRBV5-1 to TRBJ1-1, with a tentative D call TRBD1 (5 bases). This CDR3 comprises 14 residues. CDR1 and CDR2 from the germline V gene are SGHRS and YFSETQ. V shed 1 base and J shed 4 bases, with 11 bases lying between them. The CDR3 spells CASSLWGLATEAFF. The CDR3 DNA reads TGCGCCAGCAGCTTGTGGGGACTGGCCACTGAAGCTTTCTTT.

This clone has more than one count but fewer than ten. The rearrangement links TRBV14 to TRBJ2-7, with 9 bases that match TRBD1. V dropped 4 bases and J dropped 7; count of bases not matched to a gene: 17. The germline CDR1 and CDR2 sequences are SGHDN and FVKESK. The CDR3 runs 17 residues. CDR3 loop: CASSPGTGNKGYLEQYF. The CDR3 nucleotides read TGTGCCAGCAGCCCCGGGACAGGGAATAAAGGTTATCTTGAGCAGTACTTC.

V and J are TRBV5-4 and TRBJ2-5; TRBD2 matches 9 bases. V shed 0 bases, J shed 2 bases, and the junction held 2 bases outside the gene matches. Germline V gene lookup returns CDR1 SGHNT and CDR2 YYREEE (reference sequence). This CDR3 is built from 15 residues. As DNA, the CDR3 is TGTGCCAGCAGCTTGGTGCTAGCGGGACAAGAGACCCAGTACTTC. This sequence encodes CASSLVLAGQETQYF.

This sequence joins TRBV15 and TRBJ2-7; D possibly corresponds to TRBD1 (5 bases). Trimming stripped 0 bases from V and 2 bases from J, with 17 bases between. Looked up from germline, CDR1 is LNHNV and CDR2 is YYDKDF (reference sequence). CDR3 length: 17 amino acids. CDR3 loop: CATSRDPTTTAPYEQYF. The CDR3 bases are TGTGCCACCAGCAGAGATCCCACAACGACAGCCCCCTACGAGCAGTACTTC.

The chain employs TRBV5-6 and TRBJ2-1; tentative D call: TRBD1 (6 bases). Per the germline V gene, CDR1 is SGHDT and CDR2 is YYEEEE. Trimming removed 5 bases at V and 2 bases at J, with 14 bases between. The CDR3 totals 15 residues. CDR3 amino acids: CASSPGRDTYNEQFF. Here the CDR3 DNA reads TGTGCCAGCAGTCCCGGCAGGGACACCTACAATGAGCAGTTCTTC. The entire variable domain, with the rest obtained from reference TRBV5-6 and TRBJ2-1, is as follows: DAGVTQSPTHLIKTRGQQVTLRCSPKSGHDTVSWYQQALGQGPQFIFQYYEEEERQRGNFPDRFSGHQFPNYSSELNVNALLLGDSALYLCASSPGRDTYNEQFFGPGTRLTVL.

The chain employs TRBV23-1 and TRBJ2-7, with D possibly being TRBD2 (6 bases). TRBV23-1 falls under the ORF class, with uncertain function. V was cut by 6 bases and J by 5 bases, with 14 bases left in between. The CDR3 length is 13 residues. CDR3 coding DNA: TGCGCCAGCAGGCCGGGACTTCTCGACGAGCAGTACTTC. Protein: CASRPGLLDEQYF.